The 10 T cell receptor beta chains reported below all come from one sample, sequenced in a study of T-cell memory formation after mild COVID-19. TCRdb called the 5' RACE reads again in MiXCR, with one record for every CDR3 protein. The sample lists hundreds of thousands of distinct CDR3 sequences; more than 15% were seen once. The source material was PBMCs or a T cell subset sorted from them (not recorded which). The source is a man aged 18 to 30 who had mild COVID-19 (a few samples of this study predate the infection). Cell type and time point are not known.

This clonotype was picked up a small number of times. V usage is TRBV5-1 and J usage is TRBJ2-7; TRBD1 agrees at 10 bases. With V trimmed by 4 bases and J by 6 bases, 19 bases remained unmatched. In germline, CDR1 is SGHRS, CDR2 YFSETQ. This CDR3 comprises 18 residues. The chain's CDR3 is CASSGLLSAGTGVVEQYF. Here the CDR3 DNA reads TGCGCCAGCAGCGGTTTACTATCTGCCGGGACAGGGGTCGTCGAGCAGTACTTC.

This chain joins TRBV6-4 and TRBJ2-7; 7 bases agree with TRBD2. This CDR3 is built from 15 residues. Looked up from germline, CDR1 is MRHNA and CDR2 is SNTAGT. Trimming removed 6 bases from V and 3 bases from J; junction bases left unmatched: 11. CDR3 bases: TGTGCCAGCAGCCAGGAGACTAGCTGGGTCTACGAGCAGTACTTC. Protein product: CASSQETSWVYEQYF.

This clonotype showed up just a few times. This chain links TRBV10-3 with TRBJ2-7; D gene unclear. Germline values: CDR1 ENHRY, CDR2 SYGVKD. This CDR3 is 14 amino acids long. Trimming removed 2 bases from V and 4 bases from J, with 12 bases in between. The CDR3 nucleotides read TGTGCCATCAGTGAGAACCCGGTAGTATACGAGCAGTACTTC. Encoded protein: CAISENPVVYEQYF.

This clonotype has a handful of counts. This chain joins TRBV7-2 and TRBJ2-3, with a tentative D call TRBD1 (7 bases). Trimming removed 3 bases at V and 4 bases at J, with 11 bases between. Germline V gene data show CDR1 as SGHTA and CDR2 as FQGNSA. The CDR3 contains 14 residues. The DNA of the CDR3 is TGTGCCAGCAGCTTCCAGGGGGGCCCAGATACGCAGTATTTT. This sequence encodes CASSFQGGPDTQYF.

The chain couples TRBV11-2 to TRBJ2-1; possibly TRBD2 for D (6 bases). The germline CDR1 and CDR2 sequences are SGHAT and FQNNGV. Between the trimmed V and J ends, which lost 5 bases and 11 bases, there was a span of 19 bases. This CDR3 comprises 14 residues. The CDR3 spells CASSQASDPTKQFF. As DNA, the CDR3 is TGTGCCAGCAGCCAGGCTAGCGATCCGACTAAGCAGTTCTTC.

This clonotype occurred a few times. This rearrangement joins TRBV5-1 to TRBJ2-5, with 9 nucleotides matching TRBD2. V gave up 5 bases and J gave up 1 base; unmatched junction bases: 12. Per germline, CDR1 SGHRS and CDR2 YFSETQ. The CDR3 has 17 amino acids. The CDR3 region has the DNA TGCGCCAGCAGTCGGTGGCGGGGGGGCAGTACCCAAGAGACCCAGTACTTC. It translates to CASSRWRGGSTQETQYF. Filled out from reference TRBV5-1 and TRBJ2-5, the complete variable domain reads KAGVTQTPRYLIKTRGQQVTLSCSPISGHRSVSWYQQTPGQGLQFLFEYFSETQRNKGNFPGRFSGRQFSNSRSEMNVSTLELGDSALYLCASSRWRGGSTQETQYFGPGTRLLVL.

This clonotype came up a few times. The J gene is TRBJ1-4, the V gene TRBV4-3; 9 nucleotides agree with TRBD1. The germline gives CDR1 LGHNA, CDR2 YSLEER. The CDR3 spans 16 residues. V gave up 1 base and J gave up 7 bases; unmatched junction bases: 7. The CDR3: CASSQGPGQGGEKLFF. CDR3 coding DNA: TGCGCCAGCAGCCAAGGCCCGGGACAGGGCGGTGAAAAACTGTTTTTT.

V gene TRBV24-1 combines with J gene TRBJ2-2, with a weak D call TRBD2 (6 bases). The CDR3 has 17 amino acids. V was cut by 0 bases and J by 4 bases, with 14 bases left in between. Germline V gives CDR1 KGHDR, CDR2 SFDVKD. Written as DNA, the CDR3 is TGTGCCACCAGTGATTTGGCGGGGCGTCGAGGCACCGGGGAGCTGTTTTTT. It yields the protein CATSDLAGRRGTGELFF.

This clonotype was seen a handful of times. The chain combines TRBV20-1 with TRBJ2-5; 9 bases map to TRBD2. The germline V gene has CDR1 DFQATT and CDR2 SNEGSKA (reference sequence). Trimming at V came to 3 bases and at J to 12 bases, leaving 11 bases not matched to a gene. The length of the CDR3 is 13 residues. DNA of the CDR3: TGCAGTGCTAGCCCGGGGCTAGCGGGGAATAAGTACTTC. Its translation is CSASPGLAGNKYF.

This clonotype was detected a few times. The rearrangement joins TRBV7-7 to TRBJ2-7; TRBD1 matches at 7 bases. V lost 5 bases and J lost 2; bases outside the gene matches: 3. Germline loops: CDR1 SSHAT, CDR2 FNYEAQ (reference sequence). The CDR3 spans 13 residues. The CDR3 sequence: CASSADRAYEQYF. Here the CDR3 DNA reads TGTGCCAGCAGCGCCGACAGGGCCTACGAGCAGTACTTC.